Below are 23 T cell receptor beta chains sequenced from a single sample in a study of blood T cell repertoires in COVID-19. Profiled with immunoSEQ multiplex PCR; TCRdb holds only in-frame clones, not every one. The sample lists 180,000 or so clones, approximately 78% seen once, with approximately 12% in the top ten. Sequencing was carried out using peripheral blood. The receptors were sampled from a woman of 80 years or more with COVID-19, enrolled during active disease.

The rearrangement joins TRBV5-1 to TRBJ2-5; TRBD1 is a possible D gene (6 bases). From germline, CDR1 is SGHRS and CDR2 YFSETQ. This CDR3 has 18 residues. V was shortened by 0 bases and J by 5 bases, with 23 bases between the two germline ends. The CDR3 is CASSLAPGQHLNGETQYF. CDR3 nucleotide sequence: TGCGCCAGCAGCTTGGCCCCGGGACAACACCTCAACGGGGAGACCCAGTACTTC. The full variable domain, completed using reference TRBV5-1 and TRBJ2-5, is KAGVTQTPRYLIKTRGQQVTLSCSPISGHRSVSWYQQTPGQGLQFLFEYFSETQRNKGNFPGRFSGRQFSNSRSEMNVSTLELGDSALYLCASSLAPGQHLNGETQYFGPGTRLLVL.

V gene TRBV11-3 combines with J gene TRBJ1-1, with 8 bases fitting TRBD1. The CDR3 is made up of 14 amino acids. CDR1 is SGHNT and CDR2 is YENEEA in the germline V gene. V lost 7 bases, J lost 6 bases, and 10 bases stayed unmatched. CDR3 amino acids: CASTPTGEFAEAFF. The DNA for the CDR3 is TGTGCCAGCACCCCGACAGGGGAGTTCGCTGAAGCTTTCTTT.

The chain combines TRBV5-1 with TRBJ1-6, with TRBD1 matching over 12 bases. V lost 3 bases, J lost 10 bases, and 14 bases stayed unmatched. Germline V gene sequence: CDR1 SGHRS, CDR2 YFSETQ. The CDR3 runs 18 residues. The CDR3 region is CASSSTPGTGGTGSPLHF. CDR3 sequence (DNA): TGCGCCAGCAGCTCGACACCCGGGACAGGGGGCACGGGCTCACCCCTCCACTTT.

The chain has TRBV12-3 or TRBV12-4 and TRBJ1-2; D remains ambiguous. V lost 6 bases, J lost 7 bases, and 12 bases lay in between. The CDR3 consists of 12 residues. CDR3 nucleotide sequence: TGTGCCAGCAGCCGCCGCGTTGGTGGCTACACCTTC. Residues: CASSRRVGGYTF.

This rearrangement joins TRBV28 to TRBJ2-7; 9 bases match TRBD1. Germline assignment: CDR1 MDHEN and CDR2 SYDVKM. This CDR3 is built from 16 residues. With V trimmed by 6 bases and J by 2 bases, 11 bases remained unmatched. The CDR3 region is CASRHGTHRGPYEQYF. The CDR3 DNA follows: TGTGCCAGCAGACACGGTACCCACAGGGGGCCCTACGAGCAGTACTTC.

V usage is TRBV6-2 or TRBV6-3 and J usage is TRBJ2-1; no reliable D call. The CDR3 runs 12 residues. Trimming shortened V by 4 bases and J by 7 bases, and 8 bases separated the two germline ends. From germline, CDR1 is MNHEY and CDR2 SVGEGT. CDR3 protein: CASSWSRNEQFF. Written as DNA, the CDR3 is TGTGCCAGCAGTTGGTCCCGGAATGAGCAGTTCTTC.

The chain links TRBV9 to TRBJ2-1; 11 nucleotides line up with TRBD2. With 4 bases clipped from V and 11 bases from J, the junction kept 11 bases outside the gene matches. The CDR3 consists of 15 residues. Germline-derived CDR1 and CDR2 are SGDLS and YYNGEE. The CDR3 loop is CASSLDPGTSGKQFF. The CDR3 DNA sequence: TGTGCCAGCAGCCTAGATCCTGGGACTAGCGGAAAGCAGTTCTTC.

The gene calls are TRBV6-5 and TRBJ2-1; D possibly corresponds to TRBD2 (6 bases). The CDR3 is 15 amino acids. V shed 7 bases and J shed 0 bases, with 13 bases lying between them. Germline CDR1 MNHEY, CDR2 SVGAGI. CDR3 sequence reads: CASTNHGSSYNEQFF. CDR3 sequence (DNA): TGTGCCAGCACCAACCACGGGAGCTCCTACAATGAGCAGTTCTTC.

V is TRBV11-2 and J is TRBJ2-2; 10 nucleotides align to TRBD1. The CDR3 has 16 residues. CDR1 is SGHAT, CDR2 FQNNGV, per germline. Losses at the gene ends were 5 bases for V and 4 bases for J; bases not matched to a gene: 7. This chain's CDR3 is CASSQGTGVRTGELFF. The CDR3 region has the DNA TGTGCCAGCAGCCAGGGGACAGGGGTTCGCACCGGGGAGCTGTTTTTT.

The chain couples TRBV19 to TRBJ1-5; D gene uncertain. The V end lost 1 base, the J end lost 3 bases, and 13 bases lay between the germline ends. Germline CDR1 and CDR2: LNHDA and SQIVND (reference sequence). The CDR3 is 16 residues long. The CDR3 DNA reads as TGTGCCAGTAGTATAGGGTCAGGTCTAAACAATCAGCCCCAGCATTTT. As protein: CASSIGSGLNNQPQHF.

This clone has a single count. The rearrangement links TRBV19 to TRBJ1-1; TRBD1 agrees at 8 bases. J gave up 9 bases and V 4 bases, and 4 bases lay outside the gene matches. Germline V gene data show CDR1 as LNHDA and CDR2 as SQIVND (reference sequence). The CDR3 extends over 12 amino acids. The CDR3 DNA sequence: TGTGCCAGTAGTAGCGGGACAGGCAAAGCTTTCTTT. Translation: CASSSGTGKAFF.

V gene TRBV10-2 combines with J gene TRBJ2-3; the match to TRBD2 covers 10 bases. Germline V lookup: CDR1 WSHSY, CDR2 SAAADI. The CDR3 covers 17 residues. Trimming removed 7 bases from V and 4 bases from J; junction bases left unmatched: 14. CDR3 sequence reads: CASMDPSLAGVADTQYF. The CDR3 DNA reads TGCGCCAGCATGGACCCTTCCCTAGCGGGGGTGGCAGATACGCAGTATTTT.

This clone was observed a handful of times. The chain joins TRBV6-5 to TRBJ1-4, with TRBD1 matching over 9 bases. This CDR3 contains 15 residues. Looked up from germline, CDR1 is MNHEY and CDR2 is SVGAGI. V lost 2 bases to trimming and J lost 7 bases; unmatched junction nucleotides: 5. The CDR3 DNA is TGTGCCAGCAGTTACAGCTGGACAGGGGCTGAAAAACTGTTTTTT. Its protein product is CASSYSWTGAEKLFF.

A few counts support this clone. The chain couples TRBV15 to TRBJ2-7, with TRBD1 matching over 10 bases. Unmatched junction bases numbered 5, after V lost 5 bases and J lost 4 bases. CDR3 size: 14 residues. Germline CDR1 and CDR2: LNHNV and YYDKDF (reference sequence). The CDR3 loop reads CATSPDRGPYEQYF. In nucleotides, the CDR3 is TGTGCCACCAGCCCCGACAGGGGGCCGTACGAGCAGTACTTC.

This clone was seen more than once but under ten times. The CDR3 sequence is CASSPRVSQETQYF. In nucleotides, the CDR3 is TGCGCCAGCAGCCCCAGGGTATCCCAAGAGACCCAGTACTTC. The genes are TRBV4-3 and TRBJ2-5; weak D call: TRBD1 (5 bases). The CDR3 runs 14 residues. V was trimmed by 4 bases and J by 1 base, leaving 10 bases between them. CDR1 LGHNA and CDR2 YSLEER come from the germline V gene.

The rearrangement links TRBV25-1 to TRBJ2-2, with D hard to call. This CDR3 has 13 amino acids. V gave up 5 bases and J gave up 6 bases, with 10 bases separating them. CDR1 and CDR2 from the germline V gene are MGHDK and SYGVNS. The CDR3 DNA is TGTGCCAGCAGTAGCCAGGTGGCCGGGGAGCTGTTTTTT. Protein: CASSSQVAGELFF.

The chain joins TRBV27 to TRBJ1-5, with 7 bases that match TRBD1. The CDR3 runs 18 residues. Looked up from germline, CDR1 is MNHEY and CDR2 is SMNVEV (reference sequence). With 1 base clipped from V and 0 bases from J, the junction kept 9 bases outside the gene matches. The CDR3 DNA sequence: TGTGCCAGCAGTTTATTAGGGACAGAATCTTATAGCAATCAGCCCCAGCATTTT. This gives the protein CASSLLGTESYSNQPQHF.

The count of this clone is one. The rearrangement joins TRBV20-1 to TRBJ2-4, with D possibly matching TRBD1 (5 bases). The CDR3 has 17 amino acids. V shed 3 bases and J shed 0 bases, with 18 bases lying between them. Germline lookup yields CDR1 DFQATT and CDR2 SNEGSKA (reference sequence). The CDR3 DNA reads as TGCAGTGCTAGTTCAGGGATCCGGATGGTAGCCAAAAACATTCAGTACTTC. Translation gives CSASSGIRMVAKNIQYF.

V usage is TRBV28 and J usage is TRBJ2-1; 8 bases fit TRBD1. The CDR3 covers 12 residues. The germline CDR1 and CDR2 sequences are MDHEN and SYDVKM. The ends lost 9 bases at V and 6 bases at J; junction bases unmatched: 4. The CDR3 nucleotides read TGTGCCAGTCGGACAGGGCTCAATGAGCAGTTCTTC. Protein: CASRTGLNEQFF.

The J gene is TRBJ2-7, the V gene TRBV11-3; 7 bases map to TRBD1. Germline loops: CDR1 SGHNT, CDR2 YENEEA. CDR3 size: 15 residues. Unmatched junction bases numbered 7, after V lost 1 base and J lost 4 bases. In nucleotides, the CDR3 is TGTGCCAGCAGCTTAGGAGGGGACAGCTCGTACGAGCAGTACTTC. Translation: CASSLGGDSSYEQYF. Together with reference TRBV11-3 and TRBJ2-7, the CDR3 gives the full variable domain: EAGVVQSPRYKIIEKKQPVAFWCNPISGHNTLYWYLQNLGQGPELLIRYENEEAVDDSQLPKDRFSAERLKGVDSTLKIQPAELGDSAVYLCASSLGGDSSYEQYFGPGTRLTVT.

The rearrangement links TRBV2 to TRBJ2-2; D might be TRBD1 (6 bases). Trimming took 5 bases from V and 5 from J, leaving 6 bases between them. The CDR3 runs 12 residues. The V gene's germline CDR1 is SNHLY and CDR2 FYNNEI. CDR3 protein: CASSTGTGELFF. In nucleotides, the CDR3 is TGTGCCAGCAGTACAGGGACCGGGGAGCTGTTTTTT.

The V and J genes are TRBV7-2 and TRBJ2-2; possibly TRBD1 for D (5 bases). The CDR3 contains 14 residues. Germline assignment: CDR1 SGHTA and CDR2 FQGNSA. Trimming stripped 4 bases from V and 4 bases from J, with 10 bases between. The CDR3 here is CASSSGSGTGELFF. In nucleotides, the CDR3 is TGTGCCAGCAGCTCAGGGTCAGGCACCGGGGAGCTGTTTTTT.

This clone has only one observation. The chain's CDR3 is CASSAASGTPYEQYF. In DNA form, the CDR3 reads TGTGCCAGCAGTGCGGCTAGCGGAACTCCCTACGAGCAGTACTTC. The chain carries TRBV28 and TRBJ2-7, with TRBD2 identical over 7 bases. From germline, CDR1 is MDHEN and CDR2 SYDVKM. CDR3 length equals 15 residues. With 5 bases clipped from V and 2 bases from J, the junction kept 9 bases outside the gene matches.